This T cell receptor (beta chain) was sequenced in a study of cytomegalovirus exposure and HLA in healthy donors. About the study: The approximately 100 million unique TCR beta sequences, from about 179 million T cells, were found by an earlier analysis. Genotyping showed around 81% of fewer than 500 donors falling in the Caucasian-associated ancestry cluster. Findings and caveats of the study: Within an earlier analysis, most TCR beta V segments proved productive either about 90% or about 30% of the time. When analyzed later, a missense DCLRE1C variant was found to be linked to TCR beta V- and J-gene trimming.

Between the trimmed V and J ends, which lost 2 bases and 3 bases, there was a span of 7 bases. The CDR3 is made up of 13 amino acids. The V gene's germline CDR1 is KGHSH and CDR2 LQKENI. With regard to this clone: The antigen remains undetermined.

Researchers ran the PCR with 60 Vbeta and 13 Jbeta primers. Repertoires were generated with immunoSEQ multiplex PCR, while TCRdb's copy carries only in-frame clones and drops some. The table shows about 160,000 clones, with roughly 80% occurring only once. The J gene is TRBJ1-2, the V gene TRBV18; the D is unclear. Material: PBMCs. This receptor was identified in a human donor in good health. The CDR3 sequence: CASSPSGDYGYTF. DNA of the CDR3: TGTGCCAGCTCACCATCGGGTGACTATGGCTACACCTTC.